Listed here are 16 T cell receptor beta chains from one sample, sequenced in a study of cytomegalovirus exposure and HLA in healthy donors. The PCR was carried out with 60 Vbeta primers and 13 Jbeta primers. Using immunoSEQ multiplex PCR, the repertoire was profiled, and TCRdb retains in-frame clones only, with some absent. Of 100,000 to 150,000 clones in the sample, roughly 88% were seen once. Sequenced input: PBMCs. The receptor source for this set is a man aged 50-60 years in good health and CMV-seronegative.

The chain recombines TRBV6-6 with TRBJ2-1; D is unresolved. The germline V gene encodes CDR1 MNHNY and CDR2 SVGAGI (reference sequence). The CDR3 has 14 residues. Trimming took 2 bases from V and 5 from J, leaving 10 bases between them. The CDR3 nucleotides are TGTGCCAGCAGTTACGTCAAGCGTCACAATGAGCAGTTCTTC. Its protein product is CASSYVKRHNEQFF.

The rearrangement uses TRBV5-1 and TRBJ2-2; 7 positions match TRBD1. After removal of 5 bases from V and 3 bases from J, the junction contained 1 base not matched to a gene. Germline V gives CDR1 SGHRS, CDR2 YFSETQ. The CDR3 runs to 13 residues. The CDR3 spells CASRTGYTGELFF. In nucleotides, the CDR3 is TGCGCCAGCAGGACAGGGTACACCGGGGAGCTGTTTTTT.

The CDR3 protein is CASSSGRGRQDTEAFF. In DNA, the CDR3 is TGTGCCAGCAGCTCGGGCAGGGGGCGCCAGGACACTGAAGCTTTCTTT. The gene calls are TRBV5-4 and TRBJ1-1, with 8 positions matching TRBD1. Trimming at V came to 3 bases and at J to 3 bases, leaving 10 bases not matched to a gene. CDR1 and CDR2 (germline): SGHNT, YYREEE (reference sequence). This CDR3 region has 16 residues. The complete variable domain, with remaining parts taken from reference TRBV5-4 and TRBJ1-1, reads ETGVTQSPTHLIKTRGQQVTLRCSSQSGHNTVSWYQQALGQGPQFIFQYYREEENGRGNFPPRFSGLQFPNYSSELNVNALELDDSALYLCASSSGRGRQDTEAFFGQGTRLTVV.

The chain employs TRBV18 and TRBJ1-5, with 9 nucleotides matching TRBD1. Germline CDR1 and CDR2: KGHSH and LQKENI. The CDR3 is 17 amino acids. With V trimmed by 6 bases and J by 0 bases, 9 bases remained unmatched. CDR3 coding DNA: TGTGCCAGCTCCCGGACAGGGGACCTTTATAGCAATCAGCCCCAGCATTTT. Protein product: CASSRTGDLYSNQPQHF.

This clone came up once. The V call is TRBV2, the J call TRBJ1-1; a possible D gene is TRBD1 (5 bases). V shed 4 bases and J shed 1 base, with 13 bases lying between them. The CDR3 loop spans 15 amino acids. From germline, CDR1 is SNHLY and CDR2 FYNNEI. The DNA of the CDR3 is TGTGCCAGCAGTGTGTTCGGGACTGGGAACACTGAAGCTTTCTTT. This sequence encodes CASSVFGTGNTEAFF.

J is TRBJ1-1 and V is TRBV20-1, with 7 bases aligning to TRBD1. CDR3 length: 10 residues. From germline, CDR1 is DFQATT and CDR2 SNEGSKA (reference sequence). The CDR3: CTPGGTEAFF. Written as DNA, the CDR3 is TGCACCCCAGGGGGGACTGAAGCTTTCTTT.

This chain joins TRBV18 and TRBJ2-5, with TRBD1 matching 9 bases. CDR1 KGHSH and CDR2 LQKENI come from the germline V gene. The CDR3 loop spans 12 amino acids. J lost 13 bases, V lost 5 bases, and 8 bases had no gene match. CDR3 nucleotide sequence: TGTGCCAGCTCAGCTACAGGGGGCGACGGGTACTTC. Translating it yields CASSATGGDGYF.

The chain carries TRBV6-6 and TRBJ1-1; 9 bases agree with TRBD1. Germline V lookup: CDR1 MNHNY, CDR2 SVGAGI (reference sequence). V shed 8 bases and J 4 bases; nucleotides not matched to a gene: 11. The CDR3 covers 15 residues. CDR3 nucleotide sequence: TGTGCCAGCCGGGGACAGGGCATTCGGGGCACTGAAGCTTTCTTT. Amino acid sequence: CASRGQGIRGTEAFF.

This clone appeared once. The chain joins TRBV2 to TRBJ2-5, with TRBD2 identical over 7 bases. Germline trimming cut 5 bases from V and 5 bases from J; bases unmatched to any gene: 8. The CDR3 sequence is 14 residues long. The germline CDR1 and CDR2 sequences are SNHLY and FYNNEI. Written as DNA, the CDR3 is TGTGCCAGCAGTATCTACGGGGGGATGGAGACCCAGTACTTC. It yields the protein CASSIYGGMETQYF. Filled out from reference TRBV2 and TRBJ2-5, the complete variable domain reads EPEVTQTPSHQVTQMGQEVILRCVPISNHLYFYWYRQILGQKVEFLVSFYNNEISEKSEIFDDQFSVERPDGSNFTLKIRSTKLEDSAMYFCASSIYGGMETQYFGPGTRLLVL.

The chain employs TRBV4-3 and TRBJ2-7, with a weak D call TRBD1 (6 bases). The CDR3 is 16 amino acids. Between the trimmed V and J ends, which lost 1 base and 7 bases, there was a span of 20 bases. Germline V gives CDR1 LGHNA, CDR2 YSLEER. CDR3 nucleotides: TGCGCCAGCAGCCAAGGAGCGGCAGGGGTTGTGAATGAGCAGTACTTC. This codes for CASSQGAAGVVNEQYF.

The CDR3 here is CASSQGGIGTGELFF. The CDR3 DNA sequence: TGCGCCAGCAGCCAAGGCGGGATCGGCACCGGGGAGCTGTTTTTT. This rearrangement joins TRBV4-1 to TRBJ2-2; D is possibly TRBD2 (6 bases). With 1 base removed from V and 4 bases from J, the gap between germline ends came to 10 bases. CDR3 size: 15 residues. Germline assignment: CDR1 MGHRA and CDR2 YSYEKL.

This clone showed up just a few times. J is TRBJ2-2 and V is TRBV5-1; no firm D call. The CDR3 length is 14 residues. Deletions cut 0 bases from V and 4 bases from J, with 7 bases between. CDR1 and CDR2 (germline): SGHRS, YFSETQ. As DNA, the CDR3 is TGCGCCAGCAGCTTGGACAGAACCACCGGGGAGCTGTTTTTT. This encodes CASSLDRTTGELFF.

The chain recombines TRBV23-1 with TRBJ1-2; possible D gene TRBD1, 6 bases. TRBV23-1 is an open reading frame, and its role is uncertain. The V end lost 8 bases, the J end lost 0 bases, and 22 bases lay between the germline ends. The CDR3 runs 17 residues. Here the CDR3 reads CASPLAGTPNSNYGYTF. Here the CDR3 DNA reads TGCGCCAGCCCACTAGCGGGGACACCGAACTCTAACTATGGCTACACCTTC.

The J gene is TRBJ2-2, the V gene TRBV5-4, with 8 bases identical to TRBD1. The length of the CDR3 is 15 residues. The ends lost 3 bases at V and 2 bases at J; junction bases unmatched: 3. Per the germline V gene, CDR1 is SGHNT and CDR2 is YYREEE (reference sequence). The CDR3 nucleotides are TGTGCCAGCAGCTCAGGACAGGGAAACACCGGGGAGCTGTTTTTT. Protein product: CASSSGQGNTGELFF.

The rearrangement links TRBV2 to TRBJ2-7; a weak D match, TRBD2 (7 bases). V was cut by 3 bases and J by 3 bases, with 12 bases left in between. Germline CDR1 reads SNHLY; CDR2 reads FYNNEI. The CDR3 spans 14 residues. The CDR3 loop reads CASSDGGRGYEQYF. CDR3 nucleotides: TGTGCCAGCAGTGACGGGGGGCGAGGCTACGAGCAGTACTTC.

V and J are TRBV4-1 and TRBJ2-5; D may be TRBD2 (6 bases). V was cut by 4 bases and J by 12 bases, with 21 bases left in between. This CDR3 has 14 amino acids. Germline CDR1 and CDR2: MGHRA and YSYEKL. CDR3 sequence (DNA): TGCGCCAGCAGCCTCGGGCGGGGACCGGCGGTCGAGTACTTC. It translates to CASSLGRGPAVEYF.